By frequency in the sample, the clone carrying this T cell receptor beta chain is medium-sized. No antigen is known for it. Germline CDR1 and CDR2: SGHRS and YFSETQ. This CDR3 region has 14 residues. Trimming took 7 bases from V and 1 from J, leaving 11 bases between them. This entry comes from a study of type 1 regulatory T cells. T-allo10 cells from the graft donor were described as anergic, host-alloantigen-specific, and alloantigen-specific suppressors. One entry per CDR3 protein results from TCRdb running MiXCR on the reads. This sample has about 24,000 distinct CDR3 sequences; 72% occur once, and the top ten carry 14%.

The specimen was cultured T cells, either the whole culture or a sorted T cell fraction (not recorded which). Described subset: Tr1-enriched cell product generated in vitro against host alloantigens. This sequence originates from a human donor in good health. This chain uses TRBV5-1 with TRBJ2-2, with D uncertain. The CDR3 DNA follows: TGCGCCAGCTTCGGGTTACGGAACACCGGGGAGCTGTTTTTT. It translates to CASFGLRNTGELFF.